A selection of T cell receptor beta chains follows, all from one sample in a study of response to subunit inactivated influenza vaccine. One entry per CDR3 protein results from TCRdb running MiXCR on the RT-PCR reads. The sample lists 250,000 to 350,000 distinct CDR3 sequences; roughly 20% were seen once. The specimen comprised PBMCs from blood, sampled around 22 months after vaccination. Every receptor here comes from a man aged 45 to 70 who received an inactivated influenza vaccine. Both conserved end residues are part of each CDR3. A D gene is named only where the DNA matches it firmly. Clone size is given for some rows only: seen once, a few or many times, or a class if the clone is expanded.

j_call clone_size d_call v_call cdr3_aa cdr3_nt
TRBJ1-5 many . TRBV18 CASSQTGLKPQHF TGTGCCAGCTCACAGACGGGCTTGAAGCCCCAGCATTTT
TRBJ1-6 . TRBD1 TRBV27 CASSWADRGNSPLHF TGTGCCAGCAGTTGGGCGGACAGGGGTAATTCACCCCTCCACTTT
TRBJ1-5 many . TRBV7-2 CASSLGQFNQPQHF TGTGCCAGCAGCTTAGGACAGTTTAATCAGCCCCAGCATTTT
TRBJ1-2 few . TRBV19 CASSIRDPSGYTF TGTGCCAGTAGCATCAGGGATCCCTCCGGCTACACCTTC
TRBJ2-5 few . TRBV12-3/TRBV12-4 CASSEGGASGETQYF TGTGCCAGCAGTGAAGGGGGGGCCAGTGGGGAGACCCAGTACTTC
TRBJ2-2 . . TRBV10-3 CAIKNSIPNTGELFF TGTGCCATCAAAAACTCGATCCCGAACACCGGGGAGCTGTTTTTT
TRBJ1-6 few TRBD1 TRBV12-3/TRBV12-4 CASSLGDRGSPLHF TGTGCCAGCAGTTTAGGGGACAGGGGATCACCCCTCCACTTT
TRBJ1-5 . TRBD1 TRBV6-1 CASSRTGGAGPQHF TGTGCCAGCAGCCGCACAGGGGGCGCAGGGCCCCAGCATTTT
TRBJ1-1 many . TRBV2 CASNPEQVWGTEAFF TGTGCCAGCAACCCAGAACAAGTATGGGGAACTGAAGCTTTCTTT
TRBJ1-2 many TRBD1 TRBV12-3/TRBV12-4 CASSLGWTGLGYTF TGTGCCAGCAGTTTGGGTTGGACAGGACTGGGCTACACCTTC
TRBJ1-1 few . TRBV6-2/TRBV6-3 CASSYSANTEAFF TGTGCCAGCAGTTACTCGGCGAACACTGAAGCTTTCTTT
TRBJ2-1 . . TRBV10-3 CAISISGTNTYNEQFF TGTGCCATCAGCATTAGCGGAACCAACACCTACAATGAGCAGTTCTTC